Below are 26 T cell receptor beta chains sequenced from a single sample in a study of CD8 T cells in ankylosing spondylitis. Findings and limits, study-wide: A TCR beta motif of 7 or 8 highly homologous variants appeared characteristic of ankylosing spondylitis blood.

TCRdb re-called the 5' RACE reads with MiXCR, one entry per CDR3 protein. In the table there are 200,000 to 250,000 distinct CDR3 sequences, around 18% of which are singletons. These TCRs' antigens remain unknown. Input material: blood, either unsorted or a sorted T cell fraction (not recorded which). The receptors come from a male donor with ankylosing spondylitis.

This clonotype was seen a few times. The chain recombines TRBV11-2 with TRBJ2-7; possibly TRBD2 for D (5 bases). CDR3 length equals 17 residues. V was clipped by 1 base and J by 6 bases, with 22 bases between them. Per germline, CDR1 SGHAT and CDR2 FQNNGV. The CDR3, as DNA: TGTGCCAGCAGCTTAGTAGTCGAGGGCCGAAGTGGAGGCGAGCAGTACTTC. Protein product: CASSLVVEGRSGGEQYF.

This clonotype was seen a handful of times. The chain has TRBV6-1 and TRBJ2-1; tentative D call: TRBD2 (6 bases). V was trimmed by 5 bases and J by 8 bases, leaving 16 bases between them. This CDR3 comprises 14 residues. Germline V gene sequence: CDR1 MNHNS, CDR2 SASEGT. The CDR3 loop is CASSTGGLVDEQFF. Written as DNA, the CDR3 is TGTGCCAGCAGTACCGGGGGTTTGGTCGATGAGCAGTTCTTC.

The CDR3 nucleotides are TGTGCCAGCAACCAGGGACTAGCCCCCGCCCAGTACTTC. It encodes CASNQGLAPAQYF. The V call is TRBV7-9, the J call TRBJ2-5; 9 bases fit TRBD2. Per the germline V gene, CDR1 is SEHNR and CDR2 is FQNEAQ (reference sequence). The length of the CDR3 is 13 residues. Trimming removed 7 bases from V and 9 bases from J; junction bases left unmatched: 9.

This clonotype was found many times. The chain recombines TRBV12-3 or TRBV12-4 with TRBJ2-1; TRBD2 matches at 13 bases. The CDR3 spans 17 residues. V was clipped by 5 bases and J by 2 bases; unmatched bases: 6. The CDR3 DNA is TGTGCCAGCAGTACGTGGACTAGCGGGAGTACCTACAATGAGCAGTTCTTC. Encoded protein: CASSTWTSGSTYNEQFF.

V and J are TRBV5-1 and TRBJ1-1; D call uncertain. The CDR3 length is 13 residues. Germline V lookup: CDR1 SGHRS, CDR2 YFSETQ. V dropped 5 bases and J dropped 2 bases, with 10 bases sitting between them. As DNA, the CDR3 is TGCGCCAGCAGATCCGGGGTAAACACTGAAGCTTTCTTT. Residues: CASRSGVNTEAFF.

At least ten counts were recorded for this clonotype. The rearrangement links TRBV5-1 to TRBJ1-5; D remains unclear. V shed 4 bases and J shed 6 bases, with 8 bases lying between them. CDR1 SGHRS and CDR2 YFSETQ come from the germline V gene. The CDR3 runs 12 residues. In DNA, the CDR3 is TGCGCCAGCAGCCCGGAGGGTCAGCCCCAGCATTTT. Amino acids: CASSPEGQPQHF.

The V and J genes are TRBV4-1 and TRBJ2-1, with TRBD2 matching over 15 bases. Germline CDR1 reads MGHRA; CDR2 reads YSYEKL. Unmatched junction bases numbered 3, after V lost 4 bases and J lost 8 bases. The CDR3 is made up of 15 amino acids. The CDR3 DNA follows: TGCGCCAGCAGCCTCGGGACTAGCGGGGGGCATGAGCAGTTCTTC. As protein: CASSLGTSGGHEQFF.

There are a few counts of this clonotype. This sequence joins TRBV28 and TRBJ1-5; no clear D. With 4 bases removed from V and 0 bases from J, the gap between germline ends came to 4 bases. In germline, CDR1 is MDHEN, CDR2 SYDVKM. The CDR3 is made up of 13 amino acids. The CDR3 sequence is CASSSDSNQPQHF. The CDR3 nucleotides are TGTGCCAGCAGTTCTGATAGCAATCAGCCCCAGCATTTT.

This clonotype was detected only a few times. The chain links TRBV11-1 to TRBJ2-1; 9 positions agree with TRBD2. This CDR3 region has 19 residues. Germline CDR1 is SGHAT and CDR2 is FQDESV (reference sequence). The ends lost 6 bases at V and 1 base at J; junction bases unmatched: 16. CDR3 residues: CASRSEGEKREVSYNEQFF. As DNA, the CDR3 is TGTGCCAGCAGATCCGAGGGTGAGAAGCGGGAGGTTTCCTACAATGAGCAGTTCTTC.

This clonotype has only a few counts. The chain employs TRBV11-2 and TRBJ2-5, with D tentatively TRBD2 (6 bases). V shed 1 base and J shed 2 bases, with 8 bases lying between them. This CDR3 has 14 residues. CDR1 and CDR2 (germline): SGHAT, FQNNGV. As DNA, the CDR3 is TGTGCCAGCAGCTTAGCGGGGGTACAAGAGACCCAGTACTTC. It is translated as CASSLAGVQETQYF.

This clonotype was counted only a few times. CDR3 sequence (DNA): TGTGCCAGCAGTGAAGCTAGCTCCACTAGCACAGATACGCAGTATTTT. Amino acid sequence: CASSEASSTSTDTQYF. This sequence joins TRBV2 and TRBJ2-3; D remains ambiguous. CDR1 is SNHLY, CDR2 FYNNEI, per germline. The ends were cut back, 0 bases at V and 0 bases at J, with 10 bases in the middle. This CDR3 is built from 16 residues.

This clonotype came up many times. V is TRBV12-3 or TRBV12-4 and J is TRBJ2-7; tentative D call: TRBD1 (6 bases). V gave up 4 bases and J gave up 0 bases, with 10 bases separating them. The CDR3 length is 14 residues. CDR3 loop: CASSSQGHSYEQYF. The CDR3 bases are TGTGCCAGCAGTTCTCAGGGGCACTCCTACGAGCAGTACTTC.

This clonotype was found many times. The CDR3 here is CASSQDQGLAGVNEQFF. The CDR3 nucleotides read TGTGCCAGCAGCCAAGACCAGGGACTAGCGGGGGTGAATGAGCAGTTCTTC. The chain links TRBV3-1 to TRBJ2-1; 14 bases agree with TRBD2. Per germline, CDR1 LGHDT and CDR2 YNNKEL (reference sequence). CDR3 length equals 17 residues. V lost 0 bases, J lost 7 bases, and 5 bases stayed unmatched.

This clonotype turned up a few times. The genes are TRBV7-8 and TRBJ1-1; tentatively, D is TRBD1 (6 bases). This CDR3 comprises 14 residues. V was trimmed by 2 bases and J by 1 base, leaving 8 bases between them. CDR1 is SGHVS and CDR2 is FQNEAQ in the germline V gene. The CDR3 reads CASSLKGGNTEAFF. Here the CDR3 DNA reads TGTGCCAGCAGCTTAAAGGGGGGGAACACTGAAGCTTTCTTT.

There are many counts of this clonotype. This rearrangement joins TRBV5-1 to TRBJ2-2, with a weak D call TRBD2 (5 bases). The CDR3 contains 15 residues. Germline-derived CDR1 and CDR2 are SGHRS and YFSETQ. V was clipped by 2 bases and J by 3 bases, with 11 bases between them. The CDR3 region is CASSFSSFDTGELFF. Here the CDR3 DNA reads TGCGCCAGCAGCTTTTCTAGCTTTGACACCGGGGAGCTGTTTTTT.

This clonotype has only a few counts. CDR3 sequence reads: CASGYSYNEQFF. The CDR3 DNA reads TGTGCTAGTGGTTACTCGTACAATGAGCAGTTCTTC. V usage is TRBV12-5 and J usage is TRBJ2-1; D gene uncertain. Germline-derived CDR1 and CDR2 are LGHNT and FRNRAP. V lost 4 bases, J lost 4 bases, and 5 bases lay in between. This CDR3 has 12 residues. Together with reference TRBV12-5 and TRBJ2-1, the CDR3 gives the full variable domain: DARVTQTPRHKVTEMGQEVTMRCQPILGHNTVFWYRQTMMQGLELLAYFRNRAPLDDSGMPKDRFSAEMPDATLATLKIQPSEPRDSAVYFCASGYSYNEQFFGPGTRLTVL.

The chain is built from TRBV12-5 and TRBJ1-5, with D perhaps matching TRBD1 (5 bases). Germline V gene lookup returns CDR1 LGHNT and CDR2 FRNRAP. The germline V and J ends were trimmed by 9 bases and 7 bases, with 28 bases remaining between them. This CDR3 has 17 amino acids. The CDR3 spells CARPMRGEYTVGQPQHF. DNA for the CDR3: TGTGCTAGACCCATGAGGGGCGAATATACGGTGGGACAGCCCCAGCATTTT.

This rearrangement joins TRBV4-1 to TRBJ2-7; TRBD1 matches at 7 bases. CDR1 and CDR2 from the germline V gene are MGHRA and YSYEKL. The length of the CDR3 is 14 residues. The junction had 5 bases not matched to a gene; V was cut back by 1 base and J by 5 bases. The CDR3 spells CASSQVDRTHEQYF. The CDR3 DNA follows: TGCGCCAGCAGCCAAGTGGACAGGACCCACGAGCAGTACTTC.

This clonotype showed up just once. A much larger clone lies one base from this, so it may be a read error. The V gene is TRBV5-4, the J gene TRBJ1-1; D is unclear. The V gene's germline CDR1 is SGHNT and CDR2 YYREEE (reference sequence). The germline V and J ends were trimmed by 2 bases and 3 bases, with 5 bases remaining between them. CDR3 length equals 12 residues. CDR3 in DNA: TGTGCCAGCAGCTTTTCCGACACTGAAGCTTTCTTT. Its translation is CASSFSDTEAFF.

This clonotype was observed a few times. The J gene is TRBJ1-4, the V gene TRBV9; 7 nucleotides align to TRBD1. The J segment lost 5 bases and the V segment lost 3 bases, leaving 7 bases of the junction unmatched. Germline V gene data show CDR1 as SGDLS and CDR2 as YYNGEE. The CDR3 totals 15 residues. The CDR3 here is CASSATGEANEKLFF. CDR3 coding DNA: TGTGCCAGCAGCGCCACAGGGGAAGCGAATGAAAAACTGTTTTTT.

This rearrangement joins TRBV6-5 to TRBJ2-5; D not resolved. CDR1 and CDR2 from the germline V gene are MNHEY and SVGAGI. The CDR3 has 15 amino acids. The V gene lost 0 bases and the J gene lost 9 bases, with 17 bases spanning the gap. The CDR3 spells CASSYSPGPESPQYF. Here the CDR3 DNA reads TGTGCCAGCAGTTACTCACCCGGACCCGAGAGTCCCCAGTACTTC.

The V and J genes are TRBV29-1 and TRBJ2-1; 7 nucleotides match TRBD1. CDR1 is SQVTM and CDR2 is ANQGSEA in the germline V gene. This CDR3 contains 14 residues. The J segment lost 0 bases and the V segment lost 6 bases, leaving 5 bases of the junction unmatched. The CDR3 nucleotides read TGCAGCGTCCCGGACAGGAGCTCCTACAATGAGCAGTTCTTC. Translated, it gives CSVPDRSSYNEQFF.

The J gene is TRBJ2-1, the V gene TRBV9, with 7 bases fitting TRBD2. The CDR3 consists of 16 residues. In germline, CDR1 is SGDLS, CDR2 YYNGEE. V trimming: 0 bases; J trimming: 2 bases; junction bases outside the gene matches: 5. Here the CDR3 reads CASSVDEGGPYNEQFF. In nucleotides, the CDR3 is TGTGCCAGCAGCGTAGACGAGGGAGGGCCCTACAATGAGCAGTTCTTC.

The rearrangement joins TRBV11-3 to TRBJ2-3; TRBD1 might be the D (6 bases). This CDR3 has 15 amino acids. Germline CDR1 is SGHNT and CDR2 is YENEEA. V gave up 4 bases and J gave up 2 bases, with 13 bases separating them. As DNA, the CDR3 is TGTGCCAGCAGCTGGAACAGGGAGTACACAGATACGCAGTATTTT. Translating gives CASSWNREYTDTQYF.

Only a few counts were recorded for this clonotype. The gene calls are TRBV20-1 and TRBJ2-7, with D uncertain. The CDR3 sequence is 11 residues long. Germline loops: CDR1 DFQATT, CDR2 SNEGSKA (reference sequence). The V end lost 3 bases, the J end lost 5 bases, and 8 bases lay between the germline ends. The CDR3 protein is CSARGSDEQYF. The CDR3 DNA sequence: TGCAGTGCTAGGGGCAGTGACGAGCAGTACTTC.

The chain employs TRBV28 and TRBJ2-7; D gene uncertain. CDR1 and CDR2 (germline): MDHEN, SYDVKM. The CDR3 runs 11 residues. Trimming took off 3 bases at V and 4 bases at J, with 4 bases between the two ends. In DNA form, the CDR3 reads TGTGCCAGCAGTTTTATTTACGAGCAGTACTTC. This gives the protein CASSFIYEQYF.